The entry that follows covers one T cell receptor (beta chain) sequence. Its antigen is not known. The data belong to a study of PD-1 blockade in classical Hodgkin lymphoma. General study results and limits: A significant rise in TCR diversity was seen by C4D1 for CD4+ cells but not for CD8+ cells. The causes of the repertoire differences, possibly disease activity or prior therapy, remain undefined.

The protocol was immunoSEQ multiplex PCR, while the TCRdb copy is restricted to in-frame clones and leaves out a portion. The sample has roughly 70,000 clones; 71% are singletons. All the patients suffered relapse after autologous stem cell transplantation, and brentuximab vedotin exposure differed. CDR1 and CDR2 from the germline V gene are SGHRS and YFSETQ. This CDR3 contains 14 residues. Between the trimmed V and J ends, which lost 4 bases and 5 bases, there was a span of 16 bases. The TCR originated in a human donor with classical Hodgkin lymphoma. This rearrangement joins TRBV5-1 to TRBJ2-7, with D possibly being TRBD2 (5 bases). Sequenced material: peripheral blood mononuclear cells (PBMCs), taken before the second cycle of nivolumab. In DNA, the CDR3 is TGCGCCAGCAGCCTGGACTTCGCTTTAGACGAGCAGTACTTC. Protein product: CASSLDFALDEQYF.